Listed below are T cell receptor beta chains from one sample, sequenced in a study of prognosis after radiotherapy for stage I lung cancer. TCRdb re-called the multiplex PCR reads with MiXCR, one entry per CDR3 protein. The table includes some 15,000 distinct CDR3 sequences, around 40% detected once. Sequences were derived from PBMCs, sampled before or after stereotactic body radiation therapy (not recorded which). These receptors originate from a donor aged 50 or older with non-small cell lung cancer. The CDR3 runs from the conserved cysteine through the conserved F or W. A D gene is named only where the DNA matches it firmly. The size entry is marked missing in some rows and otherwise reads once, few, many or a size class.

D	size	V	J	CDR3	DNA
TRBD1	.	TRBV6-9	TRBJ2-7	CASSYSRTGWAYEQYF	TGTGCCAGCAGTTACTCCCGGACAGGGTGGGCCTACGAGCAGTACTTC
.	medium-sized	TRBV29-1	TRBJ2-2	CSVEADSNTGELFF	TGCAGCGTTGAGGCTGATTCCAACACCGGGGAGCTGTTTTTT
.	few	TRBV7-9	TRBJ2-1	CASNLIGGPYNEQFF	TGTGCCAGCAACTTAATCGGGGGACCCTACAATGAGCAGTTCTTC
TRBD2	many	TRBV11-2	TRBJ2-5	CASSAGEQETQYF	TGTGCCAGCAGCGCGGGGGAACAAGAGACCCAGTACTTC
TRBD1	few	TRBV2	TRBJ1-5	CASSPTGVNNHPQHF	TGTGCCAGCAGCCCCACAGGGGTCAACAATCATCCCCAGCATTTT
TRBD2	many	TRBV12-3/TRBV12-4	TRBJ2-1	CASSLRSSGNYNEQFF	TGTGCCAGCAGTTTAAGATCTAGCGGGAACTACAATGAGCAGTTCTTC
.	many	TRBV5-1	TRBJ2-6	CASSLYSGANVLTF	TGCGCCAGCAGCTTATACTCTGGGGCCAACGTCCTGACTTTC
.	.	TRBV6-2/TRBV6-3	TRBJ2-1	CASRIYRLSEQFF	TGTGCCAGCAGAATCTATAGATTGAGTGAGCAGTTCTTC
TRBD1	.	TRBV11-3	TRBJ2-1	CASSFSGGYNEQFF	TGTGCCAGCAGCTTTTCAGGGGGCTACAATGAGCAGTTCTTC
TRBD1	many	TRBV28	TRBJ2-6	CASSQIRSETGRPGANVLTF	TGTGCCAGCAGTCAAATTAGGTCCGAGACAGGGCGACCTGGGGCCAACGTCCTGACTTTC
.	many	TRBV6-1	TRBJ1-1	CASTEKNTEAFF	TGTGCCAGCACCGAGAAGAACACTGAAGCTTTCTTT
.	.	TRBV7-6	TRBJ2-7	CASSLAFNSYEQYF	TGTGCCAGCAGCTTAGCCTTTAACTCCTACGAGCAGTACTTC
TRBD2	.	TRBV5-1	TRBJ2-2	CASSLEGTSGNIGELFF	TGCGCCAGCAGCTTGGAAGGGACTAGCGGGAATATCGGGGAGCTTTTTTTT
TRBD1	many	TRBV12-3/TRBV12-4	TRBJ1-6	CASRGQSISPLHF	TGTGCCAGCAGGGGACAGTCGATTTCACCCCTCCACTTT
TRBD1	medium-sized	TRBV20-1	TRBJ1-1	CSAPGQGTGTEAFF	TGCAGTGCTCCGGGACAGGGGACGGGCACTGAAGCTTTCTTT
.	.	TRBV30	TRBJ2-7	CAWSGGYEQYF	TGTGCCTGGAGTGGGGGCTACGAGCAGTACTTC
.	.	TRBV6-2/TRBV6-3	TRBJ2-6	CASPAGNSGANVMTF	TGTGCCAGCCCGGCGGGCAACTCTGGGGCCAACGTCATGACTTTC
TRBD2	many	TRBV20-1	TRBJ2-3	CSANSGTTDTQYF	TGCAGTGCTAATAGCGGGACCACAGATACGCAGTATTTT
TRBD2	.	TRBV7-2	TRBJ2-3	CASSLTSGGFTDTQYF	TGTGCCAGCAGCTTAACTAGCGGGGGATTCACAGATACGCAGTATTTT
.	.	TRBV20-1	TRBJ2-3	CSARDLASTDTQYF	TGCAGTGCAAGGGATCTAGCCAGCACAGATACGCAGTATTTT
.	many	TRBV9	TRBJ1-1	CASSESGNTEAFF	TGTGCCAGCAGCGAGTCCGGAAACACTGAAGCTTTCTTT
.	many	TRBV6-2/TRBV6-3	TRBJ2-3	CASRSSGLTDTQYF	TGTGCCAGCAGATCCTCGGGCCTCACAGATACGCAGTATTTT
.	.	TRBV6-1	TRBJ2-7	CASSEVHNYEQYF	TGTGCCAGCAGTGAAGTCCACAACTACGAGCAGTACTTC
TRBD1	medium-sized	TRBV6-1	TRBJ1-6	CASSPDRGNSPLHF	TGTGCCAGCAGTCCGGACAGGGGGAACTCACCCCTCCACTTT
TRBD2	many	TRBV7-3	TRBJ2-5	CASSQAGGRETQYF	TGTGCCAGCAGCCAAGCGGGAGGACGCGAGACCCAGTACTTC
.	.	TRBV18	TRBJ2-3	CASSQLSTDTQYF	TGTGCCAGCTCTCAGCTTAGCACAGATACGCAGTATTTT
TRBD1	.	TRBV28	TRBJ1-2	CASSFSTGGKANYGYTF	TGTGCCAGCAGTTTTTCGACAGGGGGCAAGGCTAACTATGGCTACACCTTC
.	medium-sized	TRBV28	TRBJ2-7	CASRAGGQYEQYF	TGTGCCAGCAGAGCAGGGGGGCAATACGAGCAGTACTTC
.	.	TRBV19	TRBJ2-7	CASSIGGGPYEQYF	TGTGCCAGTAGTATCGGGGGAGGACCCTACGAGCAGTACTTC
.	medium-sized	TRBV11-3	TRBJ1-6	CASSLNWNSPLHF	TGTGCCAGCAGTCTCAACTGGAATTCACCCCTCCACTTT
.	many	TRBV6-1	TRBJ2-5	CASRSNRHQETQYF	TGTGCCAGCAGGTCCAACAGGCACCAAGAGACCCAGTACTTC
TRBD2	once	TRBV7-2	TRBJ2-7	CARRLAGGPRREQYF	TGTGCCAGAAGGCTAGCGGGAGGACCGAGGAGAGAGCAGTACTTC
.	.	TRBV6-2/TRBV6-3	TRBJ1-5	CASIESNQPQHF	TGTGCCAGCATCGAATCTAATCAGCCCCAGCATTTT
TRBD2	.	TRBV7-2	TRBJ2-7	CASSIPPGLSLDYEQYF	TGTGCCAGCAGCATACCTCCGGGACTATCGCTAGACTACGAGCAGTACTTC
.	many	TRBV6-5	TRBJ2-3	CASSYIGSTDTQYF	TGTGCCAGCAGTTACATCGGAAGCACAGATACGCAGTATTTT
.	.	TRBV6-2/TRBV6-3	TRBJ1-1	CASSYSSGSLNTGALF	TGTGCCAGCAGTTACTCGTCGGGGTCACTGAACACTGGAGCTTTATTT
.	medium-sized	TRBV12-3/TRBV12-4	TRBJ2-1	CASSLSGGGASEQFF	TGTGCCAGCAGTTTATCCGGTGGGGGGGCCAGTGAGCAGTTCTTC
TRBD2	many	TRBV7-3	TRBJ2-1	CASSGLAGDNEQFF	TGTGCCAGCAGCGGACTAGCGGGCGACAATGAGCAGTTCTTC
TRBD1	few	TRBV5-5	TRBJ2-7	CASSLEGTGIGEQYF	TGTGCCAGCAGCTTGGAAGGGACAGGGATTGGCGAGCAGTACTTC
TRBD2	.	TRBV6-1	TRBJ2-3	CASRPQGALAGAGGTQYF	TGTGCCAGCAGACCCCAGGGGGCTCTAGCGGGGGCAGGAGGTACGCAGTATTTT
.	once	TRBV7-2	TRBJ1-5	CESSLGGEQPQHF	TGTGAAAGCAGCCTAGGTGGGGAGCAGCCCCAGCATTTT
TRBD1	many	TRBV30	TRBJ2-5	CAWDRGVETQYF	TGTGCCTGGGACAGGGGGGTTGAGACCCAGTACTTC
TRBD2	.	TRBV6-1	TRBJ2-1	CASSRTRRGLADNEQFF	TGTGCCAGCAGCCGTACCCGCAGGGGACTAGCGGACAATGAGCAGTTCTTC
TRBD1	many	TRBV5-1	TRBJ1-4	CASSLSGTENEKLFF	TGCGCCAGCAGCTTGTCTGGGACAGAAAATGAAAAACTGTTTTTT
.	many	TRBV5-8	TRBJ1-1	CASSLLGFVTAFF	TGTGCCAGCAGCTTGCTCGGATTTGTTACGGCTTTCTTT
.	many	TRBV6-2/TRBV6-3	TRBJ1-2	CASSRGGEYGYTF	TGTGCCAGCAGCCGCGGAGGTGAATATGGCTACACCTTC
.	many	TRBV7-2	TRBJ2-5	CASSLSGALETQYF	TGTGCCAGCAGCTTATCAGGGGCCCTGGAGACCCAGTACTTC
TRBD2	many	TRBV2	TRBJ2-7	CASRGGPAGDIYEQYF	TGTGCCAGCAGGGGTGGGCCAGCGGGGGATATCTACGAGCAGTACTTC
TRBD2	.	TRBV6-2/TRBV6-3	TRBJ2-5	CASSGNDGGGVTKYF	TGTGCCAGCAGCGGGAATGACGGCGGGGGGGTGACCAAGTACTTC
.	.	TRBV11-2	TRBJ2-7	CSSITGQTRFGEQYF	TGTTCCAGCATCACGGGACAAACAAGGTTTGGCGAGCAGTACTTC
.	many	TRBV4-1	TRBJ1-6	CASSRAVGDTSPLHF	TGCGCCAGCAGCCGGGCGGTTGGGGATACTTCACCCCTCCACTTT
TRBD2	many	TRBV15	TRBJ2-3	CATSSRTSGRDTQYF	TGTGCCACCAGCAGTCGGACTAGCGGCAGAGATACGCAGTATTTT
.	.	TRBV20-1	TRBJ2-1	CSAQTQRGLILMPQFF	TGCAGTGCTCAGACGCAGAGAGGGCTGATTTTAATGCCTCAGTTCTTC
TRBD2	.	TRBV28	TRBJ2-1	CAGSSGLANEQFF	TGTGCCGGCAGTTCCGGACTAGCAAATGAGCAGTTCTTC
.	.	TRBV20-1	TRBJ1-2	CSARMQGGIYYGYTF	TGCAGTGCTAGAATGCAGGGAGGAATCTACTATGGCTACACCTTC